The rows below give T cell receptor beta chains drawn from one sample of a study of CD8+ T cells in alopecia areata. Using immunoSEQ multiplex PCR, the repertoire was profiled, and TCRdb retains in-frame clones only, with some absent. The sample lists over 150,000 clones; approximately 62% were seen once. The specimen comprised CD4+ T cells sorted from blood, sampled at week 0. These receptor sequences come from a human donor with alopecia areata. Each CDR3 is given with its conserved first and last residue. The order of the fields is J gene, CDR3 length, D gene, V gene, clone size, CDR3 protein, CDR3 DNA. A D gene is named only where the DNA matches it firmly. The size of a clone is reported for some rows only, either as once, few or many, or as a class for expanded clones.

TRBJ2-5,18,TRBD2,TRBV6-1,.,CASSVSPGTSGFQETQYF,TGTGCCAGCAGTGTTTCCCCCGGGACTAGCGGTTTCCAAGAGACCCAGTACTTC
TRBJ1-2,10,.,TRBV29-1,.,CSVVDGGYTF,TGCAGCGTGGTGGACGGTGGCTACACCTTC
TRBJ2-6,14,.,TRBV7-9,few,CASSLASGANVLTF,TGTGCCAGCAGCTTAGCTTCCGGGGCCAACGTCCTGACTTTC
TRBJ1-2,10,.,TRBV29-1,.,CSVESSGYTF,TGCAGCGTTGAATCTTCGGGCTACACCTTC
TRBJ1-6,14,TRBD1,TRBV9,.,CASSEQGYNSPLHF,TGTGCCAGCAGCGAACAGGGGTATAATTCACCCCTCCACTTT
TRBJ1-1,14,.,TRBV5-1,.,CASSLGEGITEAFF,TGCGCCAGCAGCTTGGGTGAGGGGATCACTGAAGCTTTCTTT
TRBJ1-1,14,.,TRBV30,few,CAWSVHGRSGEAFF,TGTGCCTGGAGTGTACATGGCAGGTCGGGTGAAGCTTTCTTT
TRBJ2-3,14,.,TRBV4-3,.,CASSQEGFTDTQYF,TGCGCCAGCAGCCAAGAGGGCTTCACAGATACGCAGTATTTT
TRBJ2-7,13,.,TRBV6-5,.,CASRDGFSYEQYF,TGTGCCAGCAGGGACGGCTTCTCCTACGAGCAGTACTTC
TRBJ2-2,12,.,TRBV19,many,CASSIIWGELFF,TGTGCCAGTAGTATAATCTGGGGGGAGCTGTTTTTT
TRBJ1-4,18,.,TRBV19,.,CASSMPRDRPTTNEKLFF,TGTGCCAGTAGTATGCCCCGCGACAGGCCTACAACTAATGAAAAACTGTTTTTT
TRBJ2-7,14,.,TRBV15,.,CATSRGRIDYEQYF,TGTGCCACCAGCAGAGGACGGATAGACTACGAGCAGTACTTC
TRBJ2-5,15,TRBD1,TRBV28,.,CASLSQGALQETQYF,TGTGCCAGCCTCTCACAGGGGGCTTTACAAGAGACCCAGTACTTC
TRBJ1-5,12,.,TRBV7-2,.,CASTQSNQPQHF,TGTGCCAGCACTCAATCAAATCAGCCCCAGCATTTT
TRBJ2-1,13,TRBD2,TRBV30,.,CAWAHLLANEQFF,TGTGCCTGGGCACACCTACTAGCGAATGAGCAGTTCTTC
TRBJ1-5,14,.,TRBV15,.,CATSRDTGNQPQHF,TGTGCCACCAGCAGAGATACCGGCAATCAGCCCCAGCATTTT
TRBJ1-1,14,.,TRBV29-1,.,CSVESGALHTEAFF,TGCAGCGTTGAATCCGGGGCTCTTCACACTGAAGCTTTCTTT
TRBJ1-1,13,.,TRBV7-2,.,CASSLRLGPEAFF,TGTGCCAGCAGCTTAAGACTGGGGCCTGAAGCTTTCTTT
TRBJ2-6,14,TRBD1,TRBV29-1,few,CSVADRTGSNVLTF,TGCAGCGTCGCGGATCGGACAGGTTCGAACGTCCTGACTTTC
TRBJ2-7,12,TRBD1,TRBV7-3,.,CASSLTGRDRYF,TGTGCCAGCAGCTTAACTGGCAGGGACAGGTACTTC
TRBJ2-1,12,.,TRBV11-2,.,CASSIYSNEQFF,TGTGCCAGCAGCATTTACTCAAATGAGCAGTTCTTC
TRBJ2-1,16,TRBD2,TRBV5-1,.,CASNRHSGLADNEQFF,TGCGCCAGCAATAGACACTCGGGACTAGCGGACAATGAGCAGTTCTTC
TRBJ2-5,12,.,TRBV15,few,CATGVRGETQYF,TGTGCCACCGGGGTTAGGGGAGAGACCCAGTACTTC
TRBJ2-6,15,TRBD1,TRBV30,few,CALGQATSGANVLTF,TGTGCCTTGGGACAGGCCACCTCTGGGGCCAACGTCCTGACTTTC
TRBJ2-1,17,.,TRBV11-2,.,CASAKTRGPSSYNEQFF,TGTGCCAGCGCGAAGACGCGGGGCCCGAGCTCCTACAATGAGCAGTTCTTC
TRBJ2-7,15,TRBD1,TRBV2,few,CASSVRGPPGNEQYF,TGTGCCAGCAGTGTGAGGGGGCCTCCCGGAAACGAGCAGTACTTC
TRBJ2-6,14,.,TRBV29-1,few,CSVVDSSGANVLTF,TGCAGCGTTGTAGACAGCTCTGGGGCCAACGTCCTGACTTTC
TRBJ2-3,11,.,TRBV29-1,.,CSVDKTDTQYF,TGCAGCGTTGACAAGACAGATACGCAGTATTTT
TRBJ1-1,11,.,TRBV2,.,CASSWDTEAFF,TGTGCCAGCAGCTGGGACACCGAAGCTTTCTTT
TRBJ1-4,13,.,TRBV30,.,CAWSPQGVEKLFF,TGTGCCTGGAGCCCCCAGGGCGTCGAAAAACTGTTTTTT
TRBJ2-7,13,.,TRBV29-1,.,CSVEGAAEYEQYF,TGCAGCGTTGAGGGGGCGGCAGAATACGAGCAGTACTTC
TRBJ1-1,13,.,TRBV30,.,CAWSGQVVTEAFF,TGTGCCTGGAGTGGACAGGTTGTGACTGAAGCTTTCTTT
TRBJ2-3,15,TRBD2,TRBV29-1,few,CSVLAGGSRTDTQYF,TGCAGCGTTCTAGCGGGGGGTTCACGGACAGATACGCAGTATTTT
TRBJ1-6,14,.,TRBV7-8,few,CASSLRTGDSPLHF,TGTGCCAGCAGCCTAAGGACCGGTGATTCACCCCTCCACTTT
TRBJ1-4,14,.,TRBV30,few,CAWSPGTQIEKLFF,TGTGCCTGGAGTCCCGGGACGCAGATTGAAAAACTGTTTTTT
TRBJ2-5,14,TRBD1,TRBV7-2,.,CASRTGSIIETQYF,TGTGCCAGCAGGACAGGGTCTATCATAGAGACCCAGTACTTC
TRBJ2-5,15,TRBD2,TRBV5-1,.,CASSFPSGGQETQYF,TGCGCCAGCAGCTTTCCTAGCGGGGGCCAAGAGACCCAGTACTTC
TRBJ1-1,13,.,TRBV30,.,CAWRFGMNTEAFF,TGTGCCTGGAGGTTTGGTATGAACACTGAAGCTTTCTTT
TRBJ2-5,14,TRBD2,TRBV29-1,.,CSVEPAGRQETQYF,TGCAGCGTTGAGCCAGCGGGGAGACAAGAGACCCAGTACTTC
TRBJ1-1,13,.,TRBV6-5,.,CASKKSVNTEAFF,TGTGCCAGCAAAAAATCGGTGAACACTGAAGCTTTCTTT
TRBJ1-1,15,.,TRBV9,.,CASSPNREWNTEAFF,TGTGCCAGCAGCCCCAACAGGGAGTGGAACACTGAAGCTTTCTTT
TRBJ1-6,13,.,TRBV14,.,CASSQNHPSPLHF,TGTGCCAGCAGCCAGAATCACCCTTCACCCCTCCACTTT
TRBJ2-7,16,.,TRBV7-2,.,CASSLFSYDRQYEQYF,TGTGCCAGCAGCTTGTTTAGTTACGACAGGCAATACGAGCAGTACTTC
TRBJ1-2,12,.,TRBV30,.,CAWQPAPYGYTF,TGTGCCTGGCAACCGGCGCCCTATGGCTACACCTTC
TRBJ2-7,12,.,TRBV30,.,CAWSLVSNEQYF,TGTGCCTGGAGTTTGGTTTCGAACGAGCAGTACTTC
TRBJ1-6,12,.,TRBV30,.,CAWSAPGSPLHF,TGTGCCTGGAGTGCCCCAGGGTCACCCCTCCACTTT
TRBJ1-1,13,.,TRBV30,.,CAWSLTGNTEAFF,TGTGCCTGGAGTTTGACAGGGAACACTGAAGCTTTCTTT
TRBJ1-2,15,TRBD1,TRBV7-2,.,CASSLRTGADYGYTF,TGTGCCAGCAGCCTACGGACAGGGGCGGACTATGGCTACACCTTC
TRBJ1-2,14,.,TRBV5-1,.,CASSAAGGNYGYTF,TGCGCCAGCAGCGCGGCCGGAGGAAACTATGGCTACACCTTC
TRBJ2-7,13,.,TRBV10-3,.,CAISEPGSHEQYF,TGTGCCATCAGTGAGCCAGGGTCCCACGAGCAGTACTTC
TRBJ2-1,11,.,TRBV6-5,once,CASAQGGGQFF,TGTGCCAGTGCTCAGGGGGGCGGGCAGTTCTTC